This T cell receptor beta chain derives from a study of shared clonotypes between healthy human individuals. Sequencing was performed on unsorted PBMC DNA using ten immunoSEQ deep assay plates. Profiling relied on immunoSEQ multiplex PCR, and the TCRdb table lists in-frame clones only, not all of them. There are some 530,000 clones in the sample; about 85% occur only once, and about an eighth lies in the top ten. Germline values: CDR1 GTSNPN, CDR2 SVGIG (reference sequence). Trimming pared 8 bases from V and 0 bases from J, leaving 10 bases between. The CDR3 covers 13 residues. The sample taken for sequencing was PBMCs. V and J are TRBV30 and TRBJ1-4; D is uncertain. The source of this sequence is a woman in her thirties or forties in good health. Some clones in this sample may be carry-over from other donors' samples. The CDR3 nucleotides are TGTGCCCAAAGCCCGTCAACTAATGAAAAACTGTTTTTT. This translates into CAQSPSTNEKLFF.